A single T cell receptor beta chain is shown here with its context. For bulk TCR libraries, previously described methods and listed TCR primers were used. Each CDR3 protein is one row after TCRdb ran MiXCR on the PCR reads. The table includes hundreds of thousands of distinct CDR3 sequences, roughly 25% detected once. The source of the sample is a study of molecular identifiers for immune sequencing clone quantification. Trimming took 1 base from V and 3 from J, leaving 14 bases between them. The V gene's germline CDR1 is DFQATT and CDR2 SNEGSKA (reference sequence). This CDR3 contains 15 residues. This TCR came from a human donor in good health. Some libraries in this study had Jurkat cell RNA spiked in. The chain recombines TRBV20-1 with TRBJ2-3; tentative D call: TRBD1 (7 bases). Material for sequencing was naive CD8+ T cells from blood, with Jurkat cell RNA spiked in. Subset of the sample: FACS-sorted CD8+CD4-CCR7+CD45RA+ naive T cells. The CDR3 region has the DNA TGCAGTGCTAGAGCTGGAGGGGGCGCAACAGATACGCAGTATTTT. This gives the protein CSARAGGGATDTQYF.